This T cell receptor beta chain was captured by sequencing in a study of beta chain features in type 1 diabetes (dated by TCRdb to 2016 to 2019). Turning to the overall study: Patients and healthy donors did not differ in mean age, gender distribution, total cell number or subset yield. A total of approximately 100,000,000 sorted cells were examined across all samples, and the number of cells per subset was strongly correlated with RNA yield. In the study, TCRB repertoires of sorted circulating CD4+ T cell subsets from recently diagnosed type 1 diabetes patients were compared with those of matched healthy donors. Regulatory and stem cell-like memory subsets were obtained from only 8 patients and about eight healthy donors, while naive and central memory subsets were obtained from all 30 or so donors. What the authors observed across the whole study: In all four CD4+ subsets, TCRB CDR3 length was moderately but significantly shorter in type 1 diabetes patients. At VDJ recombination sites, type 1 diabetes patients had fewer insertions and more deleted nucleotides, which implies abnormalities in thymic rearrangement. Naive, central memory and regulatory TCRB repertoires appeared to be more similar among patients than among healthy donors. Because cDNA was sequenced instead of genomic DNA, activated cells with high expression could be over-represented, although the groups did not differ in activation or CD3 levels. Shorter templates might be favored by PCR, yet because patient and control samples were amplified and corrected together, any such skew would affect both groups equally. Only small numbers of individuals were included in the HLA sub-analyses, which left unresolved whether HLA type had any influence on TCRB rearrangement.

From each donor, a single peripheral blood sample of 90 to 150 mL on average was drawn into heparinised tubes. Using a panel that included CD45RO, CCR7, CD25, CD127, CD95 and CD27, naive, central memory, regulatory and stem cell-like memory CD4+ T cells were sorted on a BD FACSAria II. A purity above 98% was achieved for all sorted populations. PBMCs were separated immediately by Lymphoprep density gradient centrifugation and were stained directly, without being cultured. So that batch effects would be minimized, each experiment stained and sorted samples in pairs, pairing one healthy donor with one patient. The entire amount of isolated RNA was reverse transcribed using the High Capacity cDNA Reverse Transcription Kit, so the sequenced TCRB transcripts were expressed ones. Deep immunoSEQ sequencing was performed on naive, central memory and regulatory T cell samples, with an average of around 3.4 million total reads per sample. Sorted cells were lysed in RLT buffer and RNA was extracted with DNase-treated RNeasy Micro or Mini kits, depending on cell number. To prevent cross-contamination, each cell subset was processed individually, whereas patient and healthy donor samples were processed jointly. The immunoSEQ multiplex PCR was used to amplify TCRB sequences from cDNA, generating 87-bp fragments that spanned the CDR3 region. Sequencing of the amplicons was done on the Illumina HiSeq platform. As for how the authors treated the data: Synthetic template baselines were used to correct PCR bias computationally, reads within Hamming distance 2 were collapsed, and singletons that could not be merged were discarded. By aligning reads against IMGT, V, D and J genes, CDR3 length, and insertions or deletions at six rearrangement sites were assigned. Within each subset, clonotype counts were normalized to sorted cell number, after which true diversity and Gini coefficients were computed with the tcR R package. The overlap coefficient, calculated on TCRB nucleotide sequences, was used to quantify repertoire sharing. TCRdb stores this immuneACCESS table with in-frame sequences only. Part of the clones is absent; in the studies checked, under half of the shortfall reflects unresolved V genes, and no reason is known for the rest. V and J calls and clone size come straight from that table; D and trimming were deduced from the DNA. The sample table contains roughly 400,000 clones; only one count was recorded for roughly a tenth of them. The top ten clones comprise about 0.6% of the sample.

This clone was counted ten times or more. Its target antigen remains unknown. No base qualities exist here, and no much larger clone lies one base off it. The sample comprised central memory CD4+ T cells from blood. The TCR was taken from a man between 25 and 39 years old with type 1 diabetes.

The CDR3 reads CASSLALAGDTQYF. The DNA sequence reads TGTGCCAGCAGCTTAGCGTTGGCAGGAGATACGCAGTATTTT. The chain is made from TRBV7-2 and TRBJ2-3; no D gene call is confident. Via the germline V gene, CDR1 is SGHTA and CDR2 FQGNSA. Inclusive of the bounding cysteine and phenylalanine, the CDR3 is 14 residues long. Only CDR3 DNA remains: 42 bases, in frame from the first base. V drops 0 bases and J drops 5 bases, leaving 9 bases in between.